This entry lists 4 T cell receptor beta chains sequenced from one sample in a study of blood T cell repertoires in COVID-19. Using immunoSEQ multiplex PCR, the repertoire was profiled, and TCRdb retains in-frame clones only, with some absent. The data show 70,000 to 80,000 clones, with around 91% seen just once and about 5.8% held by the top ten. Sample: peripheral blood. Receptors were obtained from a human donor in a cohort sampled during active COVID-19.

This chain connects TRBV7-9 to TRBJ1-1; TRBD1 is a possible D gene (5 bases). V was cut by 5 bases and J by 5 bases, with 15 bases left in between. Germline V gene sequence: CDR1 SEHNR, CDR2 FQNEAQ (reference sequence). The CDR3 runs to 14 residues. The CDR3 DNA reads TGTGCCAGCAGCCAGGAGGGGAGAGGGACTGAAGCTTTCTTT. It specifies CASSQEGRGTEAFF.

This chain joins TRBV18 and TRBJ1-4; D call uncertain. The CDR3 loop spans 14 amino acids. Germline CDR1 is KGHSH and CDR2 is LQKENI. V lost 6 bases, J lost 8 bases, and 16 bases lay in between. The CDR3 protein is CASSTAASREKLFF. The CDR3 DNA is TGTGCCAGCTCTACGGCGGCTTCAAGGGAAAAACTGTTTTTT.

The rearrangement links TRBV12-3 or TRBV12-4 to TRBJ1-1; no clear D gene. V gave up 1 base and J gave up 5 bases, with 5 bases separating them. This CDR3 region has 12 residues. CDR3 loop: CASSLGATEAFF. The CDR3 DNA is TGTGCCAGCAGTTTAGGGGCTACTGAAGCTTTCTTT.

V is TRBV7-9 and J is TRBJ1-2, with D perhaps TRBD1 (5 bases). The germline V and J ends were trimmed by 5 bases and 4 bases, with 8 bases remaining between them. The germline V gene encodes CDR1 SEHNR and CDR2 FQNEAQ (reference sequence). The CDR3 has 12 residues. In DNA form, the CDR3 reads TGTGCCAGCAGCCGGACATTCTATGGCTACACCTTC. Residues: CASSRTFYGYTF.